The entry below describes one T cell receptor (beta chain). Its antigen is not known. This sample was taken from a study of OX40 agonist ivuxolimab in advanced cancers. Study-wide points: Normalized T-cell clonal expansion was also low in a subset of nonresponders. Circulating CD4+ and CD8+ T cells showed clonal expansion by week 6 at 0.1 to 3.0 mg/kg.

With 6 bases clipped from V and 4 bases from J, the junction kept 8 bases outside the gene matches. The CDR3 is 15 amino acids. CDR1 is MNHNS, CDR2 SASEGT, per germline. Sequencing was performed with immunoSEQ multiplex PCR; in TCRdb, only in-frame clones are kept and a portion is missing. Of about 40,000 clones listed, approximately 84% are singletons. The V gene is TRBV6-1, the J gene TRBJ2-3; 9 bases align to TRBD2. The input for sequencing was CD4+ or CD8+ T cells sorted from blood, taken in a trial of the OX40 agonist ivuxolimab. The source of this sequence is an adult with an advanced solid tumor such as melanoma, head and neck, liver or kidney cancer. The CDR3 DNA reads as TGTGCCAGCAGAGTTAGCGGGAGAGGCGCAGATACGCAGTATTTT. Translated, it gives CASRVSGRGADTQYF.